This T cell receptor beta chain was sequenced during a study of blood T cells in healthy people across ages (dated by TCRdb to between 2014 and 2016). Turning to the overall study: In model experiments, template switching captured roughly one uniquely barcoded TCR beta cDNA molecule for every two T cells. Age-related changes in TCR beta repertoire diversity were measured in the study by deep sequencing normalized with unique cDNA molecular identifiers. The donors were divided into four age groups: young (average around 17 years), middle-aged (about 39), aged (roughly 66) and long-lived (more than 75). To avoid experimental bias, donors of different ages were randomly spread across the sequencing lanes. The study analyzed two additional independent replicas of 1 million unique cDNA reads from the same blood draw for two donors, one aged 18 to 30 and one aged 80 or older. Results and caveats for the whole study, not just this receptor: Conclusive comparison of naive and antigen-experienced compartments was prevented by the profiling of bulk unsorted PBMCs. Observed TCR beta diversity correlated strongly with the percentage of naive T cells measured by flow cytometry. Observed TCR beta diversity per million T cells fell roughly linearly with age, and a significant reduction was already apparent by age roughly 40. Donor CMV infection status was unknown, potentially confounding age-related changes in expanded clonotypes. Compared with the aged group, more naive CD4+ T cells, fewer expanded clones and increased TCR diversity were shown by the long-lived group, suggesting age selection. Total diversity estimates from one million sequenced T cells were considered lower bounds and underestimates.

Donors were a few dozen systemically healthy Caucasian individuals from Russia aged roughly 6 to 90 years. Each donor gave around 9.5 milliliters of peripheral blood, collected into EDTA-treated Vacutainer tubes. PBMCs were isolated by Ficoll-Paque density-gradient centrifugation, with at least 6 million obtained per sample. Trizol reagent was used to extract total RNA from PBMCs, with at least 5.5 micrograms per sample. For every donor, an aliquot of PBMCs went through flow cytometry to measure the percentages of naive CD45RAhigh/CD27high T cells. From the cysteine through the phenylalanine, the CDR3 covers 14 amino acids. The CDR3 DNA has 42 bases and is translated from base 1. Between the V and J ends, shortened by 3 bases and 11 bases respectively, the junction contains 22 bases. CDR1 and CDR2, per the germline V gene (reference sequence), are DFQATT and SNEGSKA. The receptor library was made with 5' RACE. Sequenced using an Illumina HiSeq 2500. A second PCR of roughly 7 to 11 cycles was run with a J-beta primer mix and a sample-barcoded 5' primer. Each TCR beta cDNA molecule received a unique molecular identifier from a template-switch 5' adaptor carrying 12 random nucleotides. Each sample yielded at least 3 million CDR3-containing paired-end reads. The Mint cDNA synthesis kit, primed by a TRBC-specific oligonucleotide, was used to synthesize first-strand cDNA from all RNA. After uracil-DNA glycosylase treatment, a first 18-cycle PCR used universal primers M1SS and BC2_uni_R on all cDNA. The study's own analysis went as follows. For normalization, 1 million high-quality reads were randomly selected from each sample, with every read carrying a distinct molecular identifier. Reads with shared molecular identifiers were discarded instead of being binned into consensus sequences. MiTCR, set to a Q25 quality threshold and the strictest error-elimination algorithm, was used for CDR3 identification, clonotype clustering and error correction. A nonparametric unseen species model using Euler transformation provided a lower-bound estimate of total TCR beta diversity. TCRdb itself trimmed the public reads at Q25 with fastp, ran MiXCR and retained productive beta chains. Every CDR3 protein is listed once, alongside the most common genes and DNA of its rows. Here the V and J calls rest on TCRdb's processing, not on the authors' analysis. Here the sample has hundreds of thousands of distinct CDR3 sequences; 29% occur a single time. The top ten hold approximately 15% of the sample.

In this sample, this clonotype turned up a few times. There is no known antigen for this receptor. No base qualities exist here, and no much larger clone lies one base off it. The sample consisted of blood. Rearrangement joined TRBV20-1 to TRBJ2-5, with a tentative D gene TRBD2 over 5 matching bases. The clonotype was recovered from an elderly woman in good health. The base sequence is TGCAGTGCTAGCAAGAGACCGGGGTACAATGAGCAGTACTTC. Translation gives CSASKRPGYNEQYF.